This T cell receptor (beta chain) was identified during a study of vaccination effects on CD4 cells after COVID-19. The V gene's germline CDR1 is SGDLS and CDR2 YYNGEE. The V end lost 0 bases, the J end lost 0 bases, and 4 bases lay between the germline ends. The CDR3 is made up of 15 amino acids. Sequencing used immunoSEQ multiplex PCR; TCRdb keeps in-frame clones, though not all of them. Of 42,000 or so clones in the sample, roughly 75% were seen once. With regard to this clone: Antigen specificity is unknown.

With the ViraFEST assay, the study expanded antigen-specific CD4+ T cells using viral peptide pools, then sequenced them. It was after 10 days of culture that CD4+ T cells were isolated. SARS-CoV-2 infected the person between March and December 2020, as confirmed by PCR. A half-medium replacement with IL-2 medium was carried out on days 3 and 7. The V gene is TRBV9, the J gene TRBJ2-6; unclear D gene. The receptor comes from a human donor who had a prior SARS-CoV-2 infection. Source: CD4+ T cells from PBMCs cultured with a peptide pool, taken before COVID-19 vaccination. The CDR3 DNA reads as TGTGCCAGCAGCGTAGACCACTCTGGGGCCAACGTCCTGACTTTC. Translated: CASSVDHSGANVLTF. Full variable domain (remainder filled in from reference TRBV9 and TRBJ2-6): DSGVTQTPKHLITATGQRVTLRCSPRSGDLSVYWYQQSLDQGLQFLIQYYNGEERAKGNILERFSAQQFPDLHSELNLSSLELGDSALYFCASSVDHSGANVLTFGAGSRLTVL.